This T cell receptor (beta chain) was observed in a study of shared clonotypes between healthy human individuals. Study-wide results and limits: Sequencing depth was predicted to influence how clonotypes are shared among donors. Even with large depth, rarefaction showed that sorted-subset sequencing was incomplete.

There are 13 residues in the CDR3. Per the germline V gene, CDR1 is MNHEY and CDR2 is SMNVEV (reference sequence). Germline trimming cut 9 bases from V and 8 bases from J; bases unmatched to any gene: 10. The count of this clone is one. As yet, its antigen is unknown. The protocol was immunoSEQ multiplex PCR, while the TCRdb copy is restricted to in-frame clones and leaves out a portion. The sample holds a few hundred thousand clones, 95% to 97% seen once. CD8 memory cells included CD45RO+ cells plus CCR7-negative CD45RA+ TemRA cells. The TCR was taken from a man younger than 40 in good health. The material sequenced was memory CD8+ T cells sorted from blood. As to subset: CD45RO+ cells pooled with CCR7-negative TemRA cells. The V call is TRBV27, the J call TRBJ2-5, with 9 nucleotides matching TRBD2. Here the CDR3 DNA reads TGTGCCAGTTCTGGCGGGAGGGCCACCACCCAGTACTTC. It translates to CASSGGRATTQYF.